These 14 T cell receptor beta chains were sequenced from one sample in a study of blood T cell repertoires in COVID-19. The repertoire was sequenced with immunoSEQ multiplex PCR; TCRdb's copy has only in-frame clones and lacks some. The data hold under 200,000 clones, with approximately 84% observed a single time. Sequencing was performed on peripheral blood. These receptors were obtained from an elderly woman with acute or convalescent COVID-19.

V is TRBV4-2 and J is TRBJ1-2; 9 nucleotides agree with TRBD1. V gave up 4 bases and J gave up 5 bases; unmatched junction bases: 8. CDR3 size: 15 residues. Germline assignment: CDR1 LGHNA and CDR2 YNFKEQ. The CDR3 bases are TGTGCCAGCAGCCCGTCCCGGGACAGGGTATATGGCTACACCTTC. It specifies CASSPSRDRVYGYTF.

This chain uses TRBV7-8 with TRBJ2-7; D is uncertain. The CDR3 sequence is 15 residues long. The germline CDR1 and CDR2 sequences are SGHVS and FQNEAQ. Trimming stripped 2 bases from V and 4 bases from J, with 15 bases between. The CDR3: CASSLSGLHGYEQYF. The CDR3 DNA is TGTGCCAGCAGCTTATCAGGCCTTCACGGTTACGAGCAGTACTTC.

V is TRBV3-1 (or the pseudogene TRBV3-2) and J is TRBJ2-7; 9 bases line up with TRBD1. J gave up 5 bases and V 1 base, and 12 bases lay outside the gene matches. Germline CDR1 LGHDT, CDR2 YNNKEL (reference sequence). This CDR3 region has 17 residues. CDR3 in amino acids: CASSQGKPRDRVHEQYF. The CDR3 DNA sequence: TGTGCCAGCAGCCAAGGGAAGCCCCGGGACAGGGTCCACGAGCAGTACTTC.

The CDR3 loop reads CASSQGMLLPTYGYTF. The DNA for the CDR3 is TGCGCCAGCAGCCAAGGAATGTTACTCCCTACCTATGGCTACACCTTC. The genes are TRBV4-3 and TRBJ1-2, with no clear D. V was clipped by 1 base and J by 4 bases, with 16 bases between them. CDR1 LGHNA and CDR2 YSLEER come from the germline V gene. The CDR3 extends over 16 amino acids.

The gene calls are TRBV5-1 and TRBJ2-3, with TRBD2 as a possible D gene (6 bases). There are 16 residues in the CDR3. The germline gives CDR1 SGHRS, CDR2 YFSETQ. V lost 5 bases and J lost 1, with 17 bases in between. In DNA form, the CDR3 reads TGCGCCAGCAGTCCGCTCGGGAGACTTGGCACAGATACGCAGTATTTT. It encodes CASSPLGRLGTDTQYF.

The chain has TRBV12-2 and TRBJ1-5; the listed D gene, TRBD1, was not tested against the DNA. TRBV12-2 is reported as a pseudogene. The CDR3 contains 19 residues. The CDR3 loop is CASRLPDRVGRTVNQPQHF. As DNA, the CDR3 is TGTGCAAGTCGCTTACCGGACAGGGTAGGCCGGACGGTCAATCAGCCCCAGCATTTT.

This chain joins TRBV7-2 and TRBJ2-2; 12 positions agree with TRBD2. Germline V lookup: CDR1 SGHTA, CDR2 FQGNSA. V gave up 2 bases and J gave up 3 bases; unmatched junction bases: 7. CDR3 length: 18 residues. CDR3 in amino acids: CASSLLGLAGLHTGELFF. The CDR3 region has the DNA TGTGCCAGCAGCTTACTCGGACTAGCGGGATTACACACCGGGGAGCTGTTTTTT. Full variable domain (outside the CDR3, taken from reference TRBV7-2 and TRBJ2-2): GAGVSQSPSNKVTEKGKDVELRCDPISGHTALYWYRQSLGQGLEFLIYFQGNSAPDKSGLPSDRFSAERTGGSVSTLTIQRTQQEDSAVYLCASSLLGLAGLHTGELFFGEGSRLTVL.

The chain links TRBV18 to TRBJ2-2; no definite D call. From germline, CDR1 is KGHSH and CDR2 LQKENI. The CDR3 runs to 14 residues. Trimming pared 2 bases from V and 5 bases from J, leaving 9 bases between. As DNA, the CDR3 is TGTGCCAGCTCACCAGACACGCGTACCGGGGAGCTGTTTTTT. Protein: CASSPDTRTGELFF.

This clone was seen only once. V is TRBV11-2 and J is TRBJ2-7; D uncertain. V lost 5 bases and J 2 bases, leaving 16 bases between the germline ends. This CDR3 is 15 amino acids long. Germline CDR1 SGHAT, CDR2 FQNNGV. As DNA, the CDR3 is TGTGCCAGCAGCCCGACCTCTGGGCCGGCCTACGAGCAGTACTTC. This translates into CASSPTSGPAYEQYF.

This clone was recorded once. The chain combines TRBV10-3 with TRBJ2-7, with TRBD1 matching 11 bases. Germline V gene lookup returns CDR1 ENHRY and CDR2 SYGVKD. V trimming: 6 bases; J trimming: 4 bases; junction bases outside the gene matches: 8. The CDR3 spans 15 residues. The CDR3: CAISLRDRGNYEQYF. DNA for the CDR3: TGTGCCATCAGCCTCCGGGACAGGGGGAATTACGAGCAGTACTTC.

CDR3 sequence reads: CASSFGGQGIRGYTF. CDR3 in DNA: TGTGCCAGCAGCTTCGGGGGACAGGGGATAAGAGGCTACACCTTC. The chain employs TRBV7-8 and TRBJ1-2; 10 nucleotides align to TRBD1. CDR3 length: 15 residues. V lost 3 bases to trimming and J lost 8 bases; unmatched junction nucleotides: 9. Germline assignment: CDR1 SGHVS and CDR2 FQNEAQ.

As regards this clone: The sample carries other DNA sequences with the same CDR3. The CDR3 DNA is TGTGCCAGCAGCTTAGCGCTGGGCGGGGGCACAGATACGCAGTATTTT. It yields the protein CASSLALGGGTDTQYF. V usage is TRBV7-2 and J usage is TRBJ2-3; the D gene is possibly TRBD2 (6 bases). V gave up 0 bases and J gave up 1 base, with 11 bases separating them. Germline assignment: CDR1 SGHTA and CDR2 FQGNSA. CDR3 size: 16 residues.

The V gene is TRBV27, the J gene TRBJ1-3; weak D call: TRBD1 (5 bases). CDR3 length equals 13 residues. The V end lost 3 bases, the J end lost 9 bases, and 12 bases lay between the germline ends. Per the germline V gene, CDR1 is MNHEY and CDR2 is SMNVEV (reference sequence). In DNA form, the CDR3 reads TGTGCCAGCAGTTTCCAGGGAAGTCCCACCATATATTTT. The encoded protein is CASSFQGSPTIYF.

This clone was picked up one time. The chain couples TRBV9 to TRBJ2-3, with 8 bases matching TRBD2. The CDR3 length is 16 residues. Germline CDR1 and CDR2: SGDLS and YYNGEE. Unmatched junction bases numbered 7, after V lost 1 base and J lost 3 bases. The CDR3 protein is CASSVNAGGVTDTQYF. In nucleotides, the CDR3 is TGTGCCAGCAGCGTAAATGCGGGAGGAGTTACAGATACGCAGTATTTT.